One sample yielded the 5 T cell receptor beta chains listed below, sequenced in a study of vaccination and CD4 T cells after COVID-19. These receptors are not linked to any known antigen. Treatment denoted: roughly nine-day PBMC culture with coronavirus spike peptide pools or control peptides (ViraFEST assay). At the Johns Hopkins FTIC core, DNA taken from cultured CD4+ T cells was sequenced by way of the Oncomine TCR Beta short-read assay. Each CDR3 protein is one row after TCRdb ran MiXCR on the PCR reads. This repertoire shows 15,000 to 20,000 distinct CDR3 sequences, approximately 27% found once; its top ten account for approximately 10%. The sequencing sample was made of cultured CD4+ T cells from blood. These receptors were collected from a human donor with COVID-19.

This clonotype counts as medium-sized. The rearrangement joins TRBV15 to TRBJ1-5; D uncertain. CDR3 size: 14 residues. Trimming removed 0 bases at V and 0 bases at J, with 3 bases between. Germline assignment: CDR1 LNHNV and CDR2 YYDKDF (reference sequence). CDR3 sequence reads: CATSRDSSNQPQHF. CDR3 coding DNA: TGTGCCACCAGCAGAGACAGTAGCAATCAGCCCCAGCATTTT.

This clonotype was seen a handful of times. V is TRBV19 and J is TRBJ1-3; TRBD1 aligns across 7 bases. In germline, CDR1 is LNHDA, CDR2 SQIVND (reference sequence). V shed 8 bases, J shed 0 bases, and the junction held 7 bases outside the gene matches. This CDR3 is built from 15 residues. The CDR3 here is CASRRDSRSGNTIYF. DNA for the CDR3: TGTGCCAGTCGACGGGACAGCCGCTCTGGAAACACCATATATTTT.

The chain joins TRBV2 to TRBJ2-5; 10 bases align to TRBD2. J was trimmed by 2 bases and V by 6 bases; bases with no gene match: 6. This CDR3 comprises 15 residues. The germline V gene encodes CDR1 SNHLY and CDR2 FYNNEI. Here the CDR3 DNA reads TGTGCCAGCAGCCCCACTAGCGGGACTCAAGAGACCCAGTACTTC. As protein: CASSPTSGTQETQYF.

CDR3 region: CASSADTYTGELFF. The CDR3 DNA follows: TGTGCCAGCAGCGCTGACACTTACACCGGGGAGCTGTTTTTT. The chain couples TRBV9 to TRBJ2-2, with no clear D. Germline CDR1 SGDLS, CDR2 YYNGEE. This CDR3 is built from 14 residues. V shed 3 bases and J shed 3 bases, with 9 bases lying between them.

By frequency in the sample, this clonotype is large (0.1 to 1%). The chain employs TRBV29-1 and TRBJ1-2; D is possibly TRBD1 (5 bases). The CDR3 has 13 amino acids. V was clipped by 3 bases and J by 7 bases, with 15 bases between them. CDR1 SQVTM and CDR2 ANQGSEA come from the germline V gene. Here the CDR3 DNA reads TGCAGCGTTGATGCGTGGGGCGCGGGTGGCTACACCTTC. Protein: CSVDAWGAGGYTF.